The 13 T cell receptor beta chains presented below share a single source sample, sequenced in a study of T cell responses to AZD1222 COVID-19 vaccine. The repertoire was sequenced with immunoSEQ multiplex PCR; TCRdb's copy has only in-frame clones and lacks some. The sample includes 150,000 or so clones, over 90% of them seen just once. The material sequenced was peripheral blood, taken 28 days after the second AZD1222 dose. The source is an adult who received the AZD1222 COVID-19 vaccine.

As DNA, the CDR3 is TGTGCCAGCAGCCAGCTAGAGGCAGGGGCTTACGAGCAGTACTTC. Translating gives CASSQLEAGAYEQYF. The gene calls are TRBV11-1 and TRBJ2-7, with D perhaps matching TRBD1 (6 bases). CDR3 length: 15 residues. Germline assignment: CDR1 SGHAT and CDR2 FQDESV (reference sequence). V shed 5 bases and J shed 4 bases, with 18 bases lying between them.

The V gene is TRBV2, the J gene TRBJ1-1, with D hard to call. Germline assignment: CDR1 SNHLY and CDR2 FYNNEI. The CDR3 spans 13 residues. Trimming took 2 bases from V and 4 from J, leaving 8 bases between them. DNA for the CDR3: TGTGCCAGCAGTGAAAATATGGGCACTGAAGCTTTCTTT. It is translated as CASSENMGTEAFF.

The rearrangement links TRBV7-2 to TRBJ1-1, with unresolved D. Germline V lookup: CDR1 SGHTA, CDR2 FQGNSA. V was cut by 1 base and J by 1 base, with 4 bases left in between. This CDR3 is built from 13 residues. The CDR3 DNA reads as TGTGCCAGCAGCTTAGGGCAGAACACTGAAGCTTTCTTT. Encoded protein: CASSLGQNTEAFF.

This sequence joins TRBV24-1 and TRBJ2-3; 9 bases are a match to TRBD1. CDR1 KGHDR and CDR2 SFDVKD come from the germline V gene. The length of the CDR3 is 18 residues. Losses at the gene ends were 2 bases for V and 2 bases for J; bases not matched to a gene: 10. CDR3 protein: CATSDSKFRTGDTDTQYF. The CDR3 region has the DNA TGTGCCACCAGTGATTCAAAATTCAGGACAGGGGACACAGATACGCAGTATTTT.

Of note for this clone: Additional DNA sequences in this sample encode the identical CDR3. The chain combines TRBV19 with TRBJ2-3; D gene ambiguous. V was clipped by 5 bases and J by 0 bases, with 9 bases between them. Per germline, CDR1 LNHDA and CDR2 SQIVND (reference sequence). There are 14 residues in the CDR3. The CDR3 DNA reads TGTGCCAGTAGTTCCGGACCAAGCACAGATACGCAGTATTTT. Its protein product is CASSSGPSTDTQYF.

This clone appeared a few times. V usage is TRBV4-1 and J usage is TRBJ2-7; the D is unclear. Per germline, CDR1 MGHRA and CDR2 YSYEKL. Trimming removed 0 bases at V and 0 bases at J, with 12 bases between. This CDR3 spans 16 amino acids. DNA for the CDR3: TGCGCCAGCAGCCAAGAGGTAAGCGTCGGCTCCTACGAGCAGTACTTC. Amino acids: CASSQEVSVGSYEQYF.

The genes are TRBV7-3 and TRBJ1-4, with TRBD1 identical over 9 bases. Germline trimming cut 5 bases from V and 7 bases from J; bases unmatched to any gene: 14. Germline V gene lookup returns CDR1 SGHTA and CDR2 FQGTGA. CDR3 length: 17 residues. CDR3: CASSTNPPGQGGEKLFF. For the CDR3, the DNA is TGTGCCAGCAGCACGAATCCGCCGGGACAGGGAGGTGAAAAACTGTTTTTT.

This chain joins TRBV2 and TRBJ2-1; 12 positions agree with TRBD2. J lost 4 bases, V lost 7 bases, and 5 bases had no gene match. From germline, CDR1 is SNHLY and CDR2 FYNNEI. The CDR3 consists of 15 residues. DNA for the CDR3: TGTGCCAGCAACCTGGGACTAGCGGGTTACAATGAGCAGTTCTTC. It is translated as CASNLGLAGYNEQFF.

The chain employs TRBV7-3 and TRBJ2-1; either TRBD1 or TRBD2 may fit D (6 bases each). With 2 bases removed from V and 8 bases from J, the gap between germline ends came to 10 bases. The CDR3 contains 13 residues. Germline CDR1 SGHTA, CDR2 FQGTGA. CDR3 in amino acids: CASSLGGRDEQFF. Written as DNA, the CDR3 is TGTGCCAGCAGCTTAGGGGGGCGTGATGAGCAGTTCTTC.

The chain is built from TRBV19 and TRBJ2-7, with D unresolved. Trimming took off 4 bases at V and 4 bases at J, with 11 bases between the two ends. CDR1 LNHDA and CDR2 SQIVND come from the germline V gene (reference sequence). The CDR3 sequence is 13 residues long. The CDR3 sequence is CASSSYRGYEQYF. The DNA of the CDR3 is TGTGCCAGTAGTAGCTATCGTGGGTACGAGCAGTACTTC.

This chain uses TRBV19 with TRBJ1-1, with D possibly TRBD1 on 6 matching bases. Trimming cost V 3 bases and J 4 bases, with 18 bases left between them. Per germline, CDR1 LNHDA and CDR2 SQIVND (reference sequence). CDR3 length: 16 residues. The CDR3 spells CASSIMAGVTGTEAFF. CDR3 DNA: TGTGCCAGTAGTATTATGGCAGGGGTTACGGGCACTGAAGCTTTCTTT.

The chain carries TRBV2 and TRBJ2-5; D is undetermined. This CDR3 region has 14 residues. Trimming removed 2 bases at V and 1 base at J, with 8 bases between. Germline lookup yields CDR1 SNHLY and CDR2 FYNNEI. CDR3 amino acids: CASSESGGQETQYF. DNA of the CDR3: TGTGCCAGCAGTGAAAGTGGCGGCCAAGAGACCCAGTACTTC. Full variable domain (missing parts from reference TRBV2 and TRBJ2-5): EPEVTQTPSHQVTQMGQEVILRCVPISNHLYFYWYRQILGQKVEFLVSFYNNEISEKSEIFDDQFSVERPDGSNFTLKIRSTKLEDSAMYFCASSESGGQETQYFGPGTRLLVL.

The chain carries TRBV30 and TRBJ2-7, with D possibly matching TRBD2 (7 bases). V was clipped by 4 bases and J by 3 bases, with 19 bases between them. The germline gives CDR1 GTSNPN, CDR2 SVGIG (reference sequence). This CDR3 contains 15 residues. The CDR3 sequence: CAWIGGSGGYYEQYF. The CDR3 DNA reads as TGTGCCTGGATCGGCGGGTCGGGGGGCTACTACGAGCAGTACTTC.